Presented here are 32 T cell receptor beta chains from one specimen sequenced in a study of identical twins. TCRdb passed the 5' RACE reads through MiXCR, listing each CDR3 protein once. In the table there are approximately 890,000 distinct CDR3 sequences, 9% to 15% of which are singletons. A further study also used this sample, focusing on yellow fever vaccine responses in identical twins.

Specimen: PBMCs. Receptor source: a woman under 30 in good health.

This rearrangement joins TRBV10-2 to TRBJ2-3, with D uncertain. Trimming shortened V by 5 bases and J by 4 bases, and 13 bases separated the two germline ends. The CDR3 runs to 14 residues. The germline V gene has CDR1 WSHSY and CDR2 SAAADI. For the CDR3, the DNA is TGCGCCAGCAGTCCGTCATACTTCTCAGATACGCAGTATTTT. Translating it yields CASSPSYFSDTQYF.

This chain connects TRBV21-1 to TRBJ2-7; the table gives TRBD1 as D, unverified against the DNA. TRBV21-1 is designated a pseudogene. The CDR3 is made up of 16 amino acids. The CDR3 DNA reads TGTGCCAGCAGCAAAATTGGGCAGGGGGGGGACTACGAGCAGTACTTC. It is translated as CASSKIGQGGDYEQYF.

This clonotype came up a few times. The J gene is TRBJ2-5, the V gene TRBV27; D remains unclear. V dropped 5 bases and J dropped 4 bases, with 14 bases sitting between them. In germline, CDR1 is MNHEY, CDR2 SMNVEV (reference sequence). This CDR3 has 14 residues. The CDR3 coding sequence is TGTGCCAGCAGTCCATACGGGTCAATAGAGACCCAGTACTTC. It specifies CASSPYGSIETQYF.

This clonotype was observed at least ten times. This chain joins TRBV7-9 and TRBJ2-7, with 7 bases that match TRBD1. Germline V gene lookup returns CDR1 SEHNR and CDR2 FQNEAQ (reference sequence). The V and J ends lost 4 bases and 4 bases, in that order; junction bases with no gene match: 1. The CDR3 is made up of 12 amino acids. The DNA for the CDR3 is TGTGCCAGCAGCTCACAGGGGTACGAGCAGTACGTC. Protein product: CASSSQGYEQYV.

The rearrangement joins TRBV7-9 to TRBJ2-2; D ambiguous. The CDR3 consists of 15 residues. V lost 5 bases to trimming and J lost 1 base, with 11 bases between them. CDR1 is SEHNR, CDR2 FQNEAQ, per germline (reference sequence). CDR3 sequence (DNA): TGTGCCAGCAGCCCAAGTAGGCGGAACACCGGGGAGCTGTTTTTT. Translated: CASSPSRRNTGELFF.

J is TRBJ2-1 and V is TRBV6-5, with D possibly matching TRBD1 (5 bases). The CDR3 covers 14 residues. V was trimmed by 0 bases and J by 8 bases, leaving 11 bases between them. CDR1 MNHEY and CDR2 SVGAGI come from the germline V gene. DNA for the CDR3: TGTGCCAGCAGTTACTCCAACACCAGGGATGAGCAGTTCTTC. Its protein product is CASSYSNTRDEQFF.

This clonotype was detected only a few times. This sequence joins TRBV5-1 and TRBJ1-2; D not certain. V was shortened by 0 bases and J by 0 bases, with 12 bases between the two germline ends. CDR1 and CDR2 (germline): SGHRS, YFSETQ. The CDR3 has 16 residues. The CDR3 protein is CASSLGSRSPNYGYTF. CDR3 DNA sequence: TGCGCCAGCAGCTTGGGGTCTCGATCCCCTAACTATGGCTACACCTTC.

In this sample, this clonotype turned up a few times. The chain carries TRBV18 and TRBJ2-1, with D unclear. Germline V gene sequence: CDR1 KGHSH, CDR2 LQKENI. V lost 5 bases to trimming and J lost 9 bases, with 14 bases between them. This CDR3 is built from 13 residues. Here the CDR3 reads CASSSGPPGEQFF. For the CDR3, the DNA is TGTGCCAGCTCATCGGGCCCACCGGGTGAGCAGTTCTTC.

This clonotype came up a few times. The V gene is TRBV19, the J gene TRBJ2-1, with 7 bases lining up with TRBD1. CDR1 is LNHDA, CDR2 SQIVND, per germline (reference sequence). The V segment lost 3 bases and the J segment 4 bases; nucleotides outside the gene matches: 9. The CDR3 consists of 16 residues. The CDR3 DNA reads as TGTGCCAGTAGTATCCTACAGGGGCGGATTTACAATGAGCAGTTCTTC. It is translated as CASSILQGRIYNEQFF. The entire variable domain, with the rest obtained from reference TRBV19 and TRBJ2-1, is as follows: DGGITQSPKYLFRKEGQNVTLSCEQNLNHDAMYWYRQDPGQGLRLIYYSQIVNDFQKGDIAEGYSVSREKKESFPLTVTSAQKNPTAFYLCASSILQGRIYNEQFFGPGTRLTVL.

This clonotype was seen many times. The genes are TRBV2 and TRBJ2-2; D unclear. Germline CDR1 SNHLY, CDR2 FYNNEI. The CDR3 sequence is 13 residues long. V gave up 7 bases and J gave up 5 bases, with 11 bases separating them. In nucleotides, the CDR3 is TGTGCCAGCACCCAGCGAGTTACCGGGGAGCTGTTTTTT. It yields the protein CASTQRVTGELFF.

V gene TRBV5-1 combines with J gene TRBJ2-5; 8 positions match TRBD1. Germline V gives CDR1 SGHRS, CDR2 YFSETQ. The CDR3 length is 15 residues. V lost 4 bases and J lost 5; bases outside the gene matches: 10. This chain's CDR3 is CASSTRTGIGETQYF. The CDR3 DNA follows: TGCGCCAGCAGCACAAGGACAGGGATCGGGGAGACCCAGTACTTC.

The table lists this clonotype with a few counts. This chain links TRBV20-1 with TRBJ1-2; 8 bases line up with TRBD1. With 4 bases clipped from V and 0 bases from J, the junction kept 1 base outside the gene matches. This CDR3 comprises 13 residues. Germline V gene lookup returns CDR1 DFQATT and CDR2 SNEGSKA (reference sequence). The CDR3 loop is CSATTGANYGYTF. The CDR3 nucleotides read TGCAGTGCTACGACAGGGGCTAACTATGGCTACACCTTC.

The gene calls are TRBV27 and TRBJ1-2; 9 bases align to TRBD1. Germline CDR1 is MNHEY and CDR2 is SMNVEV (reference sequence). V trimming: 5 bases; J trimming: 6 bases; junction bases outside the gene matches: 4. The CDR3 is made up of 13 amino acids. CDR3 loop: CASSADRGDGYTF. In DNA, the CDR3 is TGTGCCAGCAGTGCGGACAGGGGCGATGGCTACACCTTC.

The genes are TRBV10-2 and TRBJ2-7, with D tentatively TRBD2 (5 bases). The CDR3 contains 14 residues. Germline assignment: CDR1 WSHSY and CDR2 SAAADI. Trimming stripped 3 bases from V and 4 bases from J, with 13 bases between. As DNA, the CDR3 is TGCGCCAGCAGTGAAAGGCTAGCCTCATACGAGCAGTACGTC. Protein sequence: CASSERLASYEQYV.

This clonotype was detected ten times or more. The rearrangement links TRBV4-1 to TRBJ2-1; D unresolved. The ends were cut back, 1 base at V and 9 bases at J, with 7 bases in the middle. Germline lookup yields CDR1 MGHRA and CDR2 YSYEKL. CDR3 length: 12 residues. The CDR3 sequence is CASSQGGSEQFF. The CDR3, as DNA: TGCGCCAGCAGCCAAGGCGGATCTGAGCAGTTCTTC.

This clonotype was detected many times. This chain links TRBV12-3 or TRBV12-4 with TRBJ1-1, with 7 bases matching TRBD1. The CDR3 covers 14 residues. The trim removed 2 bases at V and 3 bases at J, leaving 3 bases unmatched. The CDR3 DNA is TGTGCCAGCAGTTTAACAGGGGCTTACACTGAAGCTTTCTTT. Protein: CASSLTGAYTEAFF.

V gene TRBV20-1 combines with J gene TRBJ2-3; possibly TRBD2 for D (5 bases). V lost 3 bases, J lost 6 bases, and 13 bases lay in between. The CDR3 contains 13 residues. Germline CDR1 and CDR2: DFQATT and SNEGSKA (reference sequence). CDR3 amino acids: CSASSGGSDTQYF. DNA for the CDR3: TGCAGTGCTAGTTCAGGCGGGTCCGATACGCAGTATTTT.

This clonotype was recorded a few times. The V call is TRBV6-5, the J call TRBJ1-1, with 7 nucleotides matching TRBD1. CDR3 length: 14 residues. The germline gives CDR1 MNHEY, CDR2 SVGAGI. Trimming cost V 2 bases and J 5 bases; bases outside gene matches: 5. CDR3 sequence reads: CASSYDRARTEAFF. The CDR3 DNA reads TGTGCCAGCAGTTACGACAGGGCACGGACTGAAGCTTTCTTT.

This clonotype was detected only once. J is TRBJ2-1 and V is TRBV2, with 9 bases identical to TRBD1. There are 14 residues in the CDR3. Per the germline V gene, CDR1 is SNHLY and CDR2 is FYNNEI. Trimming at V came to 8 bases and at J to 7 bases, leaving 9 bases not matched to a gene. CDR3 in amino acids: CASGLGQGRNEQFF. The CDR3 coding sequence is TGTGCCAGCGGCTTGGGACAGGGTAGGAATGAGCAGTTCTTC.

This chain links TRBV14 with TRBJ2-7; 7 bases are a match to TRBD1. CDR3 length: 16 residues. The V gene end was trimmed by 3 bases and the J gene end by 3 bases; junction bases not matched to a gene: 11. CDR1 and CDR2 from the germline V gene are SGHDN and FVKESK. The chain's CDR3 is CASSHPSRQGVYEQYF. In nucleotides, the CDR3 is TGTGCCAGCAGCCATCCCAGTCGCCAGGGGGTCTACGAGCAGTACTTC.

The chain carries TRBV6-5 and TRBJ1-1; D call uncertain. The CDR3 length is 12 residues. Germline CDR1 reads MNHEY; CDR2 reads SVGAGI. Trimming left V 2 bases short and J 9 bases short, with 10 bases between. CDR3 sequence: CASSYRGEKAFF. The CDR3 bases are TGTGCCAGCAGTTACCGGGGAGAAAAAGCTTTCTTT.

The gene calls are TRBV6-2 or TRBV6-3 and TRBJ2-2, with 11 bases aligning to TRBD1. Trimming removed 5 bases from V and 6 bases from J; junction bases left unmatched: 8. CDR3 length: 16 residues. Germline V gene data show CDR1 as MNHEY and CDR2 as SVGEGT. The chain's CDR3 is CASSRPWDRGSGELFF. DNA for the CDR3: TGTGCCAGCAGTAGACCCTGGGACAGGGGGTCCGGGGAGCTGTTTTTT.

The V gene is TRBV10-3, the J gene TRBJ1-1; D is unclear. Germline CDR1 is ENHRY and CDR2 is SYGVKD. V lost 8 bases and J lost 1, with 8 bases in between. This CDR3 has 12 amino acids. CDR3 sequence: CAIGFTNTEAFF. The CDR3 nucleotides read TGTGCCATCGGGTTTACGAACACTGAAGCTTTCTTT.

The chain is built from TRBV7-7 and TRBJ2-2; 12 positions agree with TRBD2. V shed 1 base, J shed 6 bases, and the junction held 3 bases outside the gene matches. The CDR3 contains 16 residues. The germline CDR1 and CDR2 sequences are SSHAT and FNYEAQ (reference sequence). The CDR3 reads CASSLGLAGEAGELFF. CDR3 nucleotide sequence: TGTGCCAGCAGCTTAGGACTAGCGGGAGAGGCCGGGGAGCTGTTTTTT. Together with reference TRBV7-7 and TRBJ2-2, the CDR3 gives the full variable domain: GAGVSQSPRYKVTKRGQDVTLRCDPISSHATLYWYQQALGQGPEFLTYFNYEAQPDKSGLPSDRFSAERPEGSISTLTIQRTEQRDSAMYRCASSLGLAGEAGELFFGEGSRLTVL.

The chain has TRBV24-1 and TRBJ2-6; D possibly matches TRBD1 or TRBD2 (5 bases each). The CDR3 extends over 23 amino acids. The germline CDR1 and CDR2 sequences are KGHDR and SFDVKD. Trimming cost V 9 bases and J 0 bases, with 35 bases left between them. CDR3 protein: CATCYLPVLTQSVGASGANVLTF. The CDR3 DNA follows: TGTGCCACCTGTTATCTGCCGGTACTCACCCAGTCCGTCGGGGCCTCTGGGGCCAACGTCCTGACTTTC.

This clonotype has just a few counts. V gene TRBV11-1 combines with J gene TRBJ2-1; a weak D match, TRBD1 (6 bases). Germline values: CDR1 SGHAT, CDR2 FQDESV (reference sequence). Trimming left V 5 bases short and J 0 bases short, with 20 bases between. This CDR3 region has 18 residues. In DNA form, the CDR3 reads TGTGCCAGCAGCCCAATTTCGACAGGAGTAAGCTCCTACAATGAGCAGTTCTTC. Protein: CASSPISTGVSSYNEQFF.

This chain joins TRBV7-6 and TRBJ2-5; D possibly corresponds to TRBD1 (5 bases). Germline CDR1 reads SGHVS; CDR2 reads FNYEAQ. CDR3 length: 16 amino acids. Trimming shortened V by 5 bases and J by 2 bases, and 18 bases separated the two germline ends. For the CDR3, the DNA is TGTGCCAGCAGCCAAAAAAGGGGTATACCTCAAGAGACCCAGTACTTC. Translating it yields CASSQKRGIPQETQYF.

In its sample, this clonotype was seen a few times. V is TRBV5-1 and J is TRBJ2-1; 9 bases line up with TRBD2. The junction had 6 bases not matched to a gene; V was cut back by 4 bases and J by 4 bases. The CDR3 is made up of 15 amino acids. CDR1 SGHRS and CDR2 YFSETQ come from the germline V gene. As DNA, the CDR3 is TGCGCCAGCAGCGCGGGGGGGAATCCTTACAATGAGCAGTTCTTC. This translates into CASSAGGNPYNEQFF. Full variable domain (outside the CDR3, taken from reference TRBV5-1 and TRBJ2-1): KAGVTQTPRYLIKTRGQQVTLSCSPISGHRSVSWYQQTPGQGLQFLFEYFSETQRNKGNFPGRFSGRQFSNSRSEMNVSTLELGDSALYLCASSAGGNPYNEQFFGPGTRLTVL.

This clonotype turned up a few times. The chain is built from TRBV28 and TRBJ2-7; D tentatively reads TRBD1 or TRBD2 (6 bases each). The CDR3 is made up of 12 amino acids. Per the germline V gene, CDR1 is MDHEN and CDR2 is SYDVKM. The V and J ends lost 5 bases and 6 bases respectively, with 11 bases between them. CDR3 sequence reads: CASSPRGPEQYF. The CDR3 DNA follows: TGTGCCAGCAGTCCTCGGGGGCCCGAGCAGTACTTC.

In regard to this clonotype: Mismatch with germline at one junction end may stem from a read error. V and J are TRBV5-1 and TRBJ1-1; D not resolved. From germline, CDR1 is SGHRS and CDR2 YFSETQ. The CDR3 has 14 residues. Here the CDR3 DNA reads TGCGCCAGCAGCTCAGGACGGATGAACACTGAAGCTCTCTTT. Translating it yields CASSSGRMNTEALF.

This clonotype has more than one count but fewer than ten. The CDR3 coding sequence is TGTGCCAGCAGTGACCGACTAGCGGGATCTGCTGAGCAGTTCTTC. Translated: CASSDRLAGSAEQFF. The rearrangement links TRBV6-2 or TRBV6-3 to TRBJ2-1; 11 bases are a match to TRBD2. The trim removed 5 bases at V and 9 bases at J, leaving 9 bases unmatched. The CDR3 is 15 amino acids. CDR1 MNHEY and CDR2 SVGEGT come from the germline V gene.

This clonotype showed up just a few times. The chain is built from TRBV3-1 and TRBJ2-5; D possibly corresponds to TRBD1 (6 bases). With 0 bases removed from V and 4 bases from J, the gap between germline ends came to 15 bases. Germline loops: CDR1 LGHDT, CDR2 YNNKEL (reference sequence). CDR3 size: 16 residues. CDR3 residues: CASSQDRLQGGETQYF. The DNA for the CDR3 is TGTGCCAGCAGCCAAGACCGCCTTCAAGGGGGAGAGACCCAGTACTTC.